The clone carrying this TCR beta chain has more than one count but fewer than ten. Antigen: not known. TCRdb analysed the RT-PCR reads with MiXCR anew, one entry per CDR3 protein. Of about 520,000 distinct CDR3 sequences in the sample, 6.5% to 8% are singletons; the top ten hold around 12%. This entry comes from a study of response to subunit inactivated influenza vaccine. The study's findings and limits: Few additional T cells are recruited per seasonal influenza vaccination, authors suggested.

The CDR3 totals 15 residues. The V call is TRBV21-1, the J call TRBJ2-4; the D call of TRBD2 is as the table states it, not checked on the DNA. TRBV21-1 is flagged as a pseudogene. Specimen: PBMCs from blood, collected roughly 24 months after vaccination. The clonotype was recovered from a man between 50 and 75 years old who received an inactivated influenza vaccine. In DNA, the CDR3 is TGTGCCAGCAGCAAAATAGCGGGAGAACGCCACATTCAGTACTTC. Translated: CASSKIAGERHIQYF.